A selection of T cell receptor beta chains follows, all from one sample in a study of shared clonotypes between healthy human individuals. Only in-frame clones appear in the TCRdb table, and some are missing; sequencing was by immunoSEQ multiplex PCR. The sample carries roughly 2.2 million clones, 85% to 95% recorded once. Sequencing was performed on naive CD4+ T cells from PBMCs. All receptors derive from a man younger than 35 in good health. Some clones in this sample may be carry-over from other donors' samples. CDR3s include the opening cysteine and the closing phenylalanine or tryptophan. The D gene is left open where the match is weak. Not all rows give a size; the values are once, few, many and, for expanded clones, a class.

abundance	v_gene	len	j_gene	d_gene	CDR3nt	CDR3aa
few	TRBV28	12	TRBJ1-2	NA	TGTGCCAGCAGTGCCCGGGACTCTGGCTACACCTTC	CASSARDSGYTF
NA	TRBV2	14	TRBJ1-4	TRBD1	TGTGCCAGCAGGGACAGGTTAAAAGGTGAAAAACTGTTTTTT	CASRDRLKGEKLFF
NA	TRBV29-1	12	TRBJ1-1	NA	TGCAGCGTCCAGGGGCGACAGTTAGAAGCTTTCTTT	CSVQGRQLEAFF
NA	TRBV27	15	TRBJ2-1	NA	TGTGCCAGCAGTTTGTGGGGGAGTCGTTTCAATGAGCAGTTCTTC	CASSLWGSRFNEQFF
NA	TRBV15	16	TRBJ2-7	NA	TGTGCCACCAGCAGAGCCGGCCAGAACCGACGCTACGAGCAGTACTTC	CATSRAGQNRRYEQYF
NA	TRBV5-4	14	TRBJ2-3	NA	TGTGCCAGCAGCTTGATTCGGGGCACAGATACGCAGTATTTT	CASSLIRGTDTQYF
once	TRBV7-2	15	TRBJ2-1	NA	TGTGCCAGCAGTGAAGATGGGGTCGACTACAATGAGCAGTTCTTC	CASSEDGVDYNEQFF
NA	TRBV11-2	17	TRBJ2-3	NA	TGTGCCAGCAGCAAAACCCGAAGGACAGCTAGCACAGATACGCAGTATTTT	CASSKTRRTASTDTQYF
NA	TRBV5-4	14	TRBJ1-5	TRBD1	TGTGCCAGCAGCGCCGGGACAGGGGATCAGCCCCAGCATTTT	CASSAGTGDQPQHF
NA	TRBV7-9	12	TRBJ2-5	NA	TGTGCCAGCAGCCCCCTGGCAGAGACCCAGTACTTC	CASSPLAETQYF
once	TRBV2	14	TRBJ2-1	NA	TGTGCCAGCAGTGACGGGATCACCTACAATGAGCAGTTCTTC	CASSDGITYNEQFF
NA	TRBV5-1	14	TRBJ2-7	NA	TGCGCCAGCAGCTGGACAGACTACTCCTACGAGCAGTACTTC	CASSWTDYSYEQYF
NA	TRBV29-1	16	TRBJ2-1	TRBD2	TGCAGCGTTGTTTTTTTACTAGCGGGAGAATACAATGAGCAGTTCTTC	CSVVFLLAGEYNEQFF
NA	TRBV27	19	TRBJ2-1	NA	TGTGCCAGCAGTTCCGCCTTCATACAGGGCAGGTTTCCCTACAATGAGCAGTTCTTC	CASSSAFIQGRFPYNEQFF
NA	TRBV9	18	TRBJ2-1	NA	TGTGCCAGCAGCGCCACCCTCGCGGGGCCTAGACGGAACAATGAGCAGTTCTTC	CASSATLAGPRRNNEQFF
NA	TRBV19	13	TRBJ1-2	NA	TGTGCCAGTAGTATAGGTCGGAACTATGGCTACACCTTC	CASSIGRNYGYTF